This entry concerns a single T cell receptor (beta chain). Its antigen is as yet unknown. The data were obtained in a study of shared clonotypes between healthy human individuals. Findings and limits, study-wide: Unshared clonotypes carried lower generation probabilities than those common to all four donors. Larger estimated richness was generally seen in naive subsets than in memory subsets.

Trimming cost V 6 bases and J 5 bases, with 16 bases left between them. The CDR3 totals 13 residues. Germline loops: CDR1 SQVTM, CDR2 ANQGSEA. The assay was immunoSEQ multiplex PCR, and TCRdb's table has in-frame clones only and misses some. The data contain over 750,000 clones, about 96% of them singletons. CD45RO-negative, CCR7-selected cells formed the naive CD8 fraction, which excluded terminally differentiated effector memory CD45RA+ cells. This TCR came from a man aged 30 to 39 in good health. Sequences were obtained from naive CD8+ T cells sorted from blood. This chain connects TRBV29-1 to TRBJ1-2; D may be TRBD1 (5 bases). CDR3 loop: CSVDGTDDYGYTF. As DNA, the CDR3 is TGCAGCGTGGATGGGACGGACGATTATGGCTACACCTTC.